A selection of T cell receptor beta chains follows, all from one sample in a study of cytotoxic CD8 clonotypes in ibrutinib-treated CLL. TCRdb's table, derived via immunoSEQ multiplex PCR, lists solely in-frame clones and lacks some. The top ten hold 25% to 35% of the sample, which has some 93,000 clones, about 72% seen once. The material sequenced was PBMCs, taken after 12 months of ibrutinib treatment. The receptors were gathered from a human donor with chronic lymphocytic leukemia. Each CDR3 is given with its conserved first and last residue.

V: TRBV19; J: TRBJ1-5; CDR3: CASSTSHRGDSNQPQHF
V: TRBV28; J: TRBJ1-1; CDR3: CASSFPRSTEAFF
V: TRBV25-1; J: TRBJ1-2; CDR3: CASREDSGYTF
V: TRBV7-9; J: TRBJ2-2; CDR3: CASISAGGAGELFF
V: TRBV5-4; J: TRBJ1-4; CDR3: CASSLQGEKKLFF
V: TRBV7-9; J: TRBJ1-2; CDR3: CASSLEGYNGYTF
V: TRBV27; J: TRBJ2-3; CDR3: CASSLQGSLIRTDTQYF
V: TRBV30; J: TRBJ1-2; CDR3: CAWSAGSGYTF
V: TRBV5-6; J: TRBJ1-2; CDR3: CASSARQGNNYGYTF
V: TRBV2; J: TRBJ2-3; CDR3: CASSEAGVGTDTQYF
V: TRBV4-2; J: TRBJ1-3; CDR3: CASSPGLRGRSGNTIYF
V: TRBV6-6; J: TRBJ1-2; CDR3: CASSYSGGNYGYTF
V: TRBV30; J: TRBJ2-3; CDR3: CAWTLFRDSTDTQYF
V: TRBV7-2; J: TRBJ2-5; CDR3: CASSFGLAGGRETQYF
V: TRBV30; J: TRBJ1-6; CDR3: CAWRTVYNSPLHF
V: TRBV18; J: TRBJ2-5; CDR3: CASSLMDPGTRGETQYF
V: TRBV7-8; J: TRBJ2-7; CDR3: CASSIRAEGTYEQYF
V: TRBV6-6; J: TRBJ1-3; CDR3: CASSKTHNSGNTIYF
V: TRBV19; J: TRBJ1-6; CDR3: CASRIQDGSSSYNSPLHF
V: TRBV28; J: TRBJ1-6; CDR3: CAHQSPRAGVNSPLHF
V: TRBV6-5; J: TRBJ2-7; CDR3: CASSSPGTVYEQYF
V: TRBV5-1; J: TRBJ2-7; CDR3: CASSPGQGAVYEQYF
V: TRBV7-8; J: TRBJ1-2; CDR3: CASSSRTGGTYGYTF
V: TRBV15; J: TRBJ1-3; CDR3: CATSRGGQTSGNTIYF
V: TRBV6-1; J: TRBJ1-6; CDR3: CASSDLQGYNSPLHF
V: TRBV7-3; J: TRBJ2-7; CDR3: CASSSGQNYEQYF
V: TRBV27; J: TRBJ2-1; CDR3: CASSFRPGLAGGKNYNEQFF
V: TRBV11-3; J: TRBJ1-6; CDR3: CASSSGAGGNSPLHF
V: TRBV2; J: TRBJ1-2; CDR3: CASSGSSQGGYTF
V: TRBV5-4; J: TRBJ2-7; CDR3: CASSPSGTTYYEQYF
V: TRBV7-2; J: TRBJ1-4; CDR3: CASSSDRGGKLFF
V: TRBV28; J: TRBJ1-5; CDR3: CASSWTGGPNQPQHF
V: TRBV19; J: TRBJ2-1; CDR3: CASSIEQGMGNEQFF
V: TRBV5-6; J: TRBJ1-4; CDR3: CASSLGQSTNEKLFF
V: TRBV10-3; J: TRBJ1-2; CDR3: CAISGKAGRSDGYTF
V: TRBV5-1; J: TRBJ2-4; CDR3: CASRGTAGHIQYF
V: TRBV7-9; J: TRBJ2-7; CDR3: CAWTSGGEREQYF
V: TRBV18; J: TRBJ1-6; CDR3: CASSPGGLNSPLHF
V: TRBV5-1; J: TRBJ1-1; CDR3: CASSLGQGGGTEAFF
V: TRBV11-1; J: TRBJ2-1; CDR3: CASSSRTGGGYNEQFF
V: TRBV9; J: TRBJ2-3; CDR3: CASSGGGWADTQYF
V: TRBV27; J: TRBJ2-5; CDR3: CASSSGTGKTQYF
V: TRBV6-6; J: TRBJ1-1; CDR3: CASSPPGGTEAFF
V: TRBV4-1; J: TRBJ2-7; CDR3: CASSQRTNEQYF
V: TRBV7-2; J: TRBJ2-7; CDR3: CASSRQGYEQYF
V: TRBV30; J: TRBJ1-5; CDR3: CAWAGTGVQPQHF
V: TRBV29-1; J: TRBJ1-1; CDR3: CSAGDRNTEAFF
V: TRBV2; J: TRBJ2-7; CDR3: CASSDVGTEQYF
V: TRBV25-1; J: TRBJ2-3; CDR3: CASSRLVDTQYF
V: TRBV10-2; J: TRBJ2-5; CDR3: CASKPAGSWETQYF
V: TRBV11-3; J: TRBJ1-2; CDR3: CASSLEAGDGYTF
V: TRBV30; J: TRBJ1-3; CDR3: CAWRRQGKDTIYF
V: TRBV2; J: TRBJ1-2; CDR3: CASSEGTFAGGYTF
V: TRBV18; J: TRBJ1-2; CDR3: CASSPPSGGYSNYGYTF
V: TRBV27; J: TRBJ2-7; CDR3: CASTRTGQTYEQYF
V: TRBV19; J: TRBJ2-1; CDR3: CASSIPSGAAGEQFF
V: TRBV5-6; J: TRBJ1-3; CDR3: CASSLADVGNTIYF